This note documents a single TCR beta chain sequence. The antigen remains undetermined. Germline V gene lookup returns CDR1 ENHRY and CDR2 SYGVKD. The CDR3 totals 16 residues. Trimming cost V 2 bases and J 2 bases; bases outside gene matches: 6. The data stem from a study of CD8+CD57+ T cells in acquired aplastic anemia. Genomic DNA constituted the template upon which TCR beta VDJ and CDR3 profiling was performed. TCRdb analysed the reads with MiXCR anew, one entry per CDR3 protein. The table includes about 160,000 distinct CDR3 sequences, around half detected once. Whole-study findings and limits: Shared by patients and controls, approximately 29 CD8+ CDR3s were abundant in patients.

Sequencing was done on patients that had shown CD8+CD57+ cell expansion by flow cytometry. This sequence originates from a human donor with aplastic anemia. This chain connects TRBV10-3 to TRBJ1-5; 7 nucleotides agree with TRBD1. The sequenced sample was sorted CD4+, CD8+, or CD8+CD57+ T cells (not recorded which) from PBMCs. CDR3 region: CAISEGTGDGNQPQHF. Here the CDR3 DNA reads TGTGCCATCAGTGAGGGTACAGGGGATGGCAATCAGCCCCAGCATTTT.